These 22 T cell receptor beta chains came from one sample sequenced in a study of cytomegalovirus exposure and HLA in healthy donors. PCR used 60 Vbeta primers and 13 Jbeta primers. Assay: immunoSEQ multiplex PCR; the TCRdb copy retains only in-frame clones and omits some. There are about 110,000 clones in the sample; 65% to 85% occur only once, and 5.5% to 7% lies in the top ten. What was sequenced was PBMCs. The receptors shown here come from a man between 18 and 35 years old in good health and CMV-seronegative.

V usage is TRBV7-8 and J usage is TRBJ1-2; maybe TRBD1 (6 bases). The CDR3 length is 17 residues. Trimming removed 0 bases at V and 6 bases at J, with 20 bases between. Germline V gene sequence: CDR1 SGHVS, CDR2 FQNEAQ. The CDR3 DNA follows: TGTGCCAGCAGCTTAGCGCCAGGGGTTTCAGGGTTTGATGGCTACACCTTC. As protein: CASSLAPGVSGFDGYTF.

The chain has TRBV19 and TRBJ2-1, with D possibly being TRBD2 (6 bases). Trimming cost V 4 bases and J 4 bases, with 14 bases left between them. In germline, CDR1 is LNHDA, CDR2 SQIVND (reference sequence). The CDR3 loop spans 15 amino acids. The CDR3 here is CASSRQKGLYNEQFF. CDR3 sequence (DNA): TGTGCCAGTAGTAGACAGAAGGGACTGTACAATGAGCAGTTCTTC. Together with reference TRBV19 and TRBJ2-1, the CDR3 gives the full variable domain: DGGITQSPKYLFRKEGQNVTLSCEQNLNHDAMYWYRQDPGQGLRLIYYSQIVNDFQKGDIAEGYSVSREKKESFPLTVTSAQKNPTAFYLCASSRQKGLYNEQFFGPGTRLTVL.

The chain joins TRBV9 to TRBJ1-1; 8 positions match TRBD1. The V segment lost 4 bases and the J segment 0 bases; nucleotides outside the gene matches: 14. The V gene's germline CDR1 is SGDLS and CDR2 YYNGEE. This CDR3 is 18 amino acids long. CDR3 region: CASSFRPGTGFLNTEAFF. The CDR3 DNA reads TGTGCCAGCAGCTTCCGACCAGGGACAGGTTTTTTGAACACTGAAGCTTTCTTT. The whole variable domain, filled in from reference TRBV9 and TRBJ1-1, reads DSGVTQTPKHLITATGQRVTLRCSPRSGDLSVYWYQQSLDQGLQFLIQYYNGEERAKGNILERFSAQQFPDLHSELNLSSLELGDSALYFCASSFRPGTGFLNTEAFFGQGTRLTVV.

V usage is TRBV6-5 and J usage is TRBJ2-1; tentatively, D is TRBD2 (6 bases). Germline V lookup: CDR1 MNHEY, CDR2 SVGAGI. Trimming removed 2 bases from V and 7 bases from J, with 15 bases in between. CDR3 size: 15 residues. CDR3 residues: CASSYIEGLGNEQFF. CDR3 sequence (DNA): TGTGCCAGCAGTTACATCGAGGGACTGGGGAATGAGCAGTTCTTC.

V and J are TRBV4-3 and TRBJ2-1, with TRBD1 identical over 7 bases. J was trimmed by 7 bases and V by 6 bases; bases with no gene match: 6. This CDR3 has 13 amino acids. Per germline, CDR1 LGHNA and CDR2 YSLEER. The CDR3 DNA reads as TGCGCCAGCAGGAGGTCGGGACAGAATGAGCAGTTCTTC. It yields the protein CASRRSGQNEQFF.

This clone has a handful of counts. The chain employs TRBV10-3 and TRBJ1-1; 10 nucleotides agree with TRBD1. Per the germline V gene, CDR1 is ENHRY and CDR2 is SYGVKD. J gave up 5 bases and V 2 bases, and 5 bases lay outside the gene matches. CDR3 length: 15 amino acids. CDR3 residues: CAISEIRDRGTEAFF. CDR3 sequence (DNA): TGTGCCATCAGTGAGATTAGGGACAGGGGAACTGAAGCTTTCTTT.

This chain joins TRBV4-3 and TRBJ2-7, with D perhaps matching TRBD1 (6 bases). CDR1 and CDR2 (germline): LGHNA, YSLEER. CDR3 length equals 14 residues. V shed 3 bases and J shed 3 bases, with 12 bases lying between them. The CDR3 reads CASSHRSGDYEQYF. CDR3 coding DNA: TGCGCCAGCAGCCATAGGTCAGGGGACTACGAGCAGTACTTC.

Written as DNA, the CDR3 is TGTGCCAGCAGTCGGACAGGGGGTGGCTATGGCTACACCTTC. This encodes CASSRTGGGYGYTF. The rearrangement links TRBV2 to TRBJ1-2; the match to TRBD1 covers 10 bases. The CDR3 loop spans 14 amino acids. The V gene end was trimmed by 5 bases and the J gene end by 4 bases; junction bases not matched to a gene: 4. The germline gives CDR1 SNHLY, CDR2 FYNNEI.

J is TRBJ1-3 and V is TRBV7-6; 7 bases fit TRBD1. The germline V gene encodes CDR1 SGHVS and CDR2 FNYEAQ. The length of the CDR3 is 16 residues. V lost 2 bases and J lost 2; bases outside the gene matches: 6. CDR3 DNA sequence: TGTGCCAGCAGCTTACAGGGGGTGATGGCTGGAAACACCATATATTTT. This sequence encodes CASSLQGVMAGNTIYF.

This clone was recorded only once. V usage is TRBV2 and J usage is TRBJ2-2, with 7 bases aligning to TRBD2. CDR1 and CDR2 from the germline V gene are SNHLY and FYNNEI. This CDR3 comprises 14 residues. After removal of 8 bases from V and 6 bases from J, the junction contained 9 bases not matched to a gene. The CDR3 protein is CASSRERGAGELFF. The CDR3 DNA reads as TGTGCCAGCTCGCGGGAGAGGGGCGCCGGGGAGCTGTTTTTT.

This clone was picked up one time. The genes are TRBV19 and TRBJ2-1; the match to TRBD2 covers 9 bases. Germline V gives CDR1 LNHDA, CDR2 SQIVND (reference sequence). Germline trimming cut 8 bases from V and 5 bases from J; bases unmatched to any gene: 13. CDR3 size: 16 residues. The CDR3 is CASGGAGGRWDNEQFF. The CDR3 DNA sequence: TGTGCCAGTGGGGGAGCGGGGGGTCGATGGGACAATGAGCAGTTCTTC.

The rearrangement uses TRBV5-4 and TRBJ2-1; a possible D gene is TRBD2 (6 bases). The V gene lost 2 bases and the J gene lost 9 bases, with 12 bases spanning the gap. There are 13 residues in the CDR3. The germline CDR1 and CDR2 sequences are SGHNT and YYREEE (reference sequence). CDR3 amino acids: CASSFPGSGEQFF. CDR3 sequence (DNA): TGTGCCAGCAGCTTTCCCGGGAGTGGTGAGCAGTTCTTC.

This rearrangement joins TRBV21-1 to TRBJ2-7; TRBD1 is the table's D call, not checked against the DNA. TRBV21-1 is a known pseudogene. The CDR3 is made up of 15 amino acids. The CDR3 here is CASSKGYRGSYEQYF. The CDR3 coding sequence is TGTGCCAGCAGCAAAGGTTACAGGGGCTCCTACGAGCAGTACTTC.

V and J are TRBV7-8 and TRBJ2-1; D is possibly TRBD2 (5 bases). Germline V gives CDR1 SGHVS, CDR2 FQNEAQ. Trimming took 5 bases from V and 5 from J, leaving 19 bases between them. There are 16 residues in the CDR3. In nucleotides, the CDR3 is TGTGCCAGCAGCGAGAGAGTTACGAGGGCAAACAATGAGCAGTTCTTC. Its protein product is CASSERVTRANNEQFF.

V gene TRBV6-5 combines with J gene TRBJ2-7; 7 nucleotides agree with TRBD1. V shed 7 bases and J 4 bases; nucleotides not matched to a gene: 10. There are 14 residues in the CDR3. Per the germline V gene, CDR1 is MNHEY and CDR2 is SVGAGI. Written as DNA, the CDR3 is TGTGCCAGCACTCGTCCCGGGACAGTGTACGAGCAGTACTTC. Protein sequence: CASTRPGTVYEQYF.

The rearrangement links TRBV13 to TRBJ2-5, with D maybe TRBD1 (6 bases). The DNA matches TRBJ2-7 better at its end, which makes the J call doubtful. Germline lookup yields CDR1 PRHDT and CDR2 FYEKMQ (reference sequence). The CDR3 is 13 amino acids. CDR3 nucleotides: TGTGCCAGCAGCTTGCGGACAGACTACGAGCAGTACTTC. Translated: CASSLRTDYEQYF.

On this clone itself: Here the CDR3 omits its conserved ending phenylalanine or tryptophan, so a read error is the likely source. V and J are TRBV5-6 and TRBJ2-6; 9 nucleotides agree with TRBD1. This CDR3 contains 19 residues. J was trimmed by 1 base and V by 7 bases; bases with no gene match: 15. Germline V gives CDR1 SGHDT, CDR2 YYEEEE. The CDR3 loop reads CASRHRDRELLSGANVLTL. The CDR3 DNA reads TGTGCCAGCCGACACCGGGACAGGGAACTATTATCTGGGGCCAACGTCCTGACTCTC.

CDR3 in DNA: TGTGCCAGCAGCTTAGATCTCAGTTTGAACTACGGGGCCCAGTACTTC. Amino acids: CASSLDLSLNYGAQYF. This rearrangement joins TRBV11-3 to TRBJ2-5; TRBD2 is a possible D gene (5 bases). This CDR3 contains 16 residues. Trimming removed 0 bases from V and 9 bases from J, with 20 bases in between. Per germline, CDR1 SGHNT and CDR2 YENEEA.

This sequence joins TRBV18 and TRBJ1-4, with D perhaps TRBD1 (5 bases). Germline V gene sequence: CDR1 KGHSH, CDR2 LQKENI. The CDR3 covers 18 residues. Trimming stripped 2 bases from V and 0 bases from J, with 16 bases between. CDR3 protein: CASSPVEGASATNEKLFF. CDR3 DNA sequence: TGTGCCAGCTCACCAGTGGAAGGGGCATCTGCAACTAATGAAAAACTGTTTTTT.

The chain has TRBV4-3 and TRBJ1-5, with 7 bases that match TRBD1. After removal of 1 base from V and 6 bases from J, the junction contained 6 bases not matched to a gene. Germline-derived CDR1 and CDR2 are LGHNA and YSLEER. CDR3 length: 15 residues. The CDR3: CASSQVAGGTQPQHF. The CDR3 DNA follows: TGCGCCAGCAGCCAAGTCGCAGGGGGGACTCAGCCCCAGCATTTT.

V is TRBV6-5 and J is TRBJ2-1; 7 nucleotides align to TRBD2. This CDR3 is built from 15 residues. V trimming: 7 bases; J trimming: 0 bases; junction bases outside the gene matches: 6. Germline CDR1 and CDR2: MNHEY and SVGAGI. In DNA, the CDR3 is TGTGCCAGCACTCCTCGGGGGGTCTCCTACAATGAGCAGTTCTTC. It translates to CASTPRGVSYNEQFF.

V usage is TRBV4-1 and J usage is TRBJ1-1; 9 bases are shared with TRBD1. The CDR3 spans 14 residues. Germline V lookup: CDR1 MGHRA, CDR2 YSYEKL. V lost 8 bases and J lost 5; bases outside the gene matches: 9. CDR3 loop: CASGPGTGNTEAFF. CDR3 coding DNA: TGCGCCAGCGGCCCGGGGACAGGGAATACTGAAGCTTTCTTT.